This T cell receptor (beta chain) came from a study of cytomegalovirus exposure and HLA in healthy donors. Findings of the study overall: In a later analysis, TCR beta V- and J-gene trimming showed a link to a missense DCLRE1C variant. A later analysis associated some 16,000 TCR beta sequences with HLA alleles at a 0.05 false discovery rate.

60 Vbeta and 13 Jbeta primers were used in PCR. Produced via immunoSEQ multiplex PCR; TCRdb's table is partial and in-frame only. The sample shows roughly 82,000 clones, approximately 81% of them seen only once. Comment on this clone: Antigen: not known.

The CDR3 is 13 amino acids. Germline values: CDR1 SGHNT, CDR2 YENEEA. V was trimmed by 5 bases and J by 6 bases, leaving 10 bases between them. The TCR originated in a woman between 50 and 59 years old in good health and CMV-seropositive. The genes are TRBV11-3 and TRBJ2-2; D is unresolved. The sample consisted of PBMCs. In DNA form, the CDR3 reads TGTGCCAGCAGCGAAGAGAGGCCCGGGGAGCTGTTTTTT. Its protein product is CASSEERPGELFF.